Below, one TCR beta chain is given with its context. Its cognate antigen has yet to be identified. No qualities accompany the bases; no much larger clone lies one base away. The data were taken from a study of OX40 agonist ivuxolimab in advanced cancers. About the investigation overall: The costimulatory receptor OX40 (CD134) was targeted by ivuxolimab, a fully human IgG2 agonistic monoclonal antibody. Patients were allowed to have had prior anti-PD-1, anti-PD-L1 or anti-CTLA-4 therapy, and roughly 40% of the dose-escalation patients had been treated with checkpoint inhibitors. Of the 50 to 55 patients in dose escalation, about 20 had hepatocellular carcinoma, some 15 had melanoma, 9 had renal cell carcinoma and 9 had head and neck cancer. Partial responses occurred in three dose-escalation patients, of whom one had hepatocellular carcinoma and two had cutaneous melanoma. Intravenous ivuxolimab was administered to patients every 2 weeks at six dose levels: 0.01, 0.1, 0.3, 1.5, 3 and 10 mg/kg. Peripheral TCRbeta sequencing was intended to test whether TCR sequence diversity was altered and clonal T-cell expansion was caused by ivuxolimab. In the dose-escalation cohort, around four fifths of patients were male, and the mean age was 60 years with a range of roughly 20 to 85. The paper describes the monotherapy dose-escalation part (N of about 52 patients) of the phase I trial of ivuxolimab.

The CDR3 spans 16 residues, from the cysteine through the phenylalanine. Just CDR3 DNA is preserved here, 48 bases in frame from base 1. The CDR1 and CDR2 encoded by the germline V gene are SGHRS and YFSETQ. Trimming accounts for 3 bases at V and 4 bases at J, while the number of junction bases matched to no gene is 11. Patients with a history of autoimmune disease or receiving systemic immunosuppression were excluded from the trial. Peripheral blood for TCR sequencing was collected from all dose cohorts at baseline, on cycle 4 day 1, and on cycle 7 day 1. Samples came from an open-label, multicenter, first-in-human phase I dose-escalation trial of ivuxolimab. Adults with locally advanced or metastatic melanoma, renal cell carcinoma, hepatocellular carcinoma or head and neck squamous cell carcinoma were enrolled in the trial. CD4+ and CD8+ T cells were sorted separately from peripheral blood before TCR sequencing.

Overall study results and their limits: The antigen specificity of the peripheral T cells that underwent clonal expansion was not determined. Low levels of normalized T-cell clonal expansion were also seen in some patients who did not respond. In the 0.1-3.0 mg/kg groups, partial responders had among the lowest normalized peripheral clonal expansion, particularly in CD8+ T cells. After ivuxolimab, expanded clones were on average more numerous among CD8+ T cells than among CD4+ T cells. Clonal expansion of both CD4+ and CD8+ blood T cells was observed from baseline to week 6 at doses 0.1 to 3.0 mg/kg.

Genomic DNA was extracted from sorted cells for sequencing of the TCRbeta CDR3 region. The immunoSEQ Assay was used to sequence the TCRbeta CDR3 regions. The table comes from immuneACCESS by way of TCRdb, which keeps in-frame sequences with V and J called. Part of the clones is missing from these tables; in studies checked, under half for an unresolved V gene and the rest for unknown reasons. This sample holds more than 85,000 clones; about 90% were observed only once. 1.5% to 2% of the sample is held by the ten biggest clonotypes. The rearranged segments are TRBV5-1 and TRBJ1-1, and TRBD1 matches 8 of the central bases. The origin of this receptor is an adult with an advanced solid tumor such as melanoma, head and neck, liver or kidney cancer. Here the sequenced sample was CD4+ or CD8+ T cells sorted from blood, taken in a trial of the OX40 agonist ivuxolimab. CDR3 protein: CASSSLTGQGFTEAFF. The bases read TGCGCCAGCAGCTCACTAACCGGACAGGGCTTCACTGAAGCTTTCTTT.